The text below deals with one TCR beta chain. This clonotype occurred a few times. What antigen it recognizes has not been identified. Base qualities were left out, and no much larger clone turns up one base away. This sample is part of a study of vaccination and CD4 T cells after COVID-19 (dated by TCRdb to between 2021 and 2023). As for the study more broadly: Convalescent patients had a positive SARS-CoV-2 result on nasal swab PCR, and of these patients, several had mild disease and one had severe disease. Participants got two doses of the Pfizer-BioNTech BNT162b2 vaccine (n=8) or two doses of the Moderna mRNA-1273 vaccine (n=2). Post-vaccine blood samples were collected a median of about 66 days after the second vaccine dose, ranging from 14 to 241 days. In the convalescent cohort there were six males and four females, among whom were two Hispanic individuals, seven Caucasians, two Asians and one multiracial person. Overlapping spike peptide pools from SARS-CoV-2 and from the common cold coronaviruses HCoV-NL63, HCoV-OC43 and HCoV-229E were used as culture stimuli. Control cultures received a CEFX viral epitope pool as the positive control, an HIV-1 Nef peptide pool as the negative control, or no peptide. Post-COVID blood samples were collected from convalescent patients a median of around 100 days after diagnosis, with a range of roughly 35 to 180 days. The spike-specific CD4+ TCR repertoire was compared before and after mRNA vaccination in nine to ten COVID-19 convalescent patients and a handful of infection-naive healthy vaccine recipients.

Sample treatment or condition, as interpreted from the label and publication: roughly nine-day PBMC culture with coronavirus spike peptide pools or control peptides (ViraFEST assay). The ViraFEST assay, used in the study, expanded antigen-specific T cells with peptide pools and then identified the expanded clonotypes through TCR sequencing. The convalescent patients' positive SARS-CoV-2 PCR tests fell between March and December 2020, which was before the Alpha, Beta and Delta variants emerged in the United States. PBMCs were cultured at around 2 million per well in IMDM supplemented with approximately 4.7% human AB serum and roughly 10 IU/ml IL-2, with about 11 ug/ml peptide pools added. Half of the culture medium was replaced with fresh IL-2-containing medium on days 3 and 7. CD4+ T cells were isolated after roughly nine days of culture through negative selection using the EasySep CD4+ T cell isolation kit. PBMCs were separated from whole blood using Ficoll-Paque Plus gradient centrifugation and then either used fresh or cryopreserved at -140C. In general, triplicate wells were set up for every culture condition.

General conclusions and limits of the study: The study included relatively few convalescent patients and did not analyze early timepoints after natural infection. In convalescent patients, nearly all vaccine-specific clones (304 of 307) were found to be mono-reactive for SARS-CoV-2 spike rather than cross-reactive with common cold coronaviruses. The median count of SARS-CoV-2-reactive clonotypes went up from 21 after infection to 30 to 40 after vaccination, although the change was not significant. In convalescent patients, a median around 85% of post-vaccine SARS-CoV-2-reactive clones were detected only after vaccination, and vaccine-specific priming was suggested by this finding.

Preparation of the library involved PCR. DNA from cultured CD4+ T cells underwent TCR sequencing with the Oncomine TCR Beta short-read assay at the Johns Hopkins FTIC core. Genomic DNA was extracted from the cultured CD4+ T cells with the QIAamp micro DNA kit. Oncomine TCR Beta libraries from cultured CD4+ T cells were pooled with unique dual indexes and sequenced on an Illumina iSeq 100. Regarding the original processing steps: Non-productive sequences were removed, and CDR3s not starting with C, not ending with F or W, or shorter than 7 amino acids were discarded. Antigen-specific clonotypes were identified with the MANAFEST web application by comparing peptide-stimulated wells with reference and other culture wells. An FDR below 0.05, an odds ratio above 5, and a productive frequency above 0.1% in at least two of three replicate wells were required for clones to be considered positive. A clonotype was classed as cross-reactive if the clonotype showed significant expansion both in SARS-CoV-2 spike wells and in at least one common cold coronavirus spike condition. CDR3 homology was assessed with Levenshtein distances (stringdist) and unrooted phylogenetic trees (ape) in R version 3.6.1. TCRdb itself trimmed the public reads at Q25 with fastp, ran MiXCR and retained productive beta chains. Rows merge per CDR3 protein into single entries with the most common DNA and genes. None of the V and J calls come from the authors' own analysis; TCRdb made them. The sample records under 15,000 distinct CDR3 sequences, 41% of which are singletons. Jointly, the top ten make up about 9% of the sample.

Including the terminal cysteine and phenylalanine, the CDR3 comprises 14 residues. Only CDR3 DNA remains: 42 bases, in frame from the first base. The germline V gene encodes CDR1 MNHEY and CDR2 SVGEGT. Trimming at the junction amounts to 2 bases on V and 7 bases on J, and the germline ends lie 14 bases apart. The specimen comprised CD4+ T cells from blood, cultured in vitro, sampled after SARS-CoV-2 vaccination. The receptor was derived from a human donor who had recovered from COVID-19. The V and J segments used are TRBV6-2 or TRBV6-3 and TRBJ1-2, with no reliable assignment of the D segment. The DNA sequence is TGTGCCAGCAGTTACACACTGACATATGGTGGCTACACCTTC. Its protein product is CASSYTLTYGGYTF.